This T cell receptor (beta chain) was recorded in a study of graft-versus-host responses after intestinal transplantation. Study background: Isolated intestinal, liver-intestinal, or multivisceral transplants had been given to the recipients. The recipients all started with anti-thymocyte globulin induction and then took tacrolimus and steroids for 3 to 4 years. Points from the study as a whole: Analysis identified GvH clones in recipient marrow, with some appearing first in ileum or blood. After transplant, early declines in HvG clones were associated with peak levels of circulating GvH clones.

V lost 2 bases, J lost 3 bases, and 5 bases lay in between. Germline CDR1 and CDR2: WSHSY and SAAADI. The CDR3 contains 12 residues. This clone has only a few counts. No antigen is known for it. The data were produced by immunoSEQ multiplex PCR, yet TCRdb's version contains in-frame clones alone and is incomplete. The sample includes some 43,000 clones, roughly 94% of them seen just once. The chain links TRBV10-2 to TRBJ2-7; the D is unclear. The TCR comes from a human patient who received an intestinal transplant, so some T cells may come from the graft donor. This sample comprised PBMCs, obtained 330 to 350 days after intestinal transplant. CDR3 sequence reads: CASSEGDYEQYF. The DNA for the CDR3 is TGCGCCAGCAGTGAGGGGGACTACGAGCAGTACTTC.